This T cell receptor (beta chain) is drawn from a study of shared clonotypes between healthy human individuals. Whole-study findings and limits: Tissue TCR repertoires likely differ from these blood-only repertoires.

Per sorted-subset replicate PCR, input was approximately 200 ng DNA, representing roughly 30,000 T cell genomes. The protocol was immunoSEQ multiplex PCR, while the TCRdb copy is restricted to in-frame clones and leaves out a portion. The data contain roughly 1.5 million clones, 95% to 99% of them singletons. The CDR3 loop spans 14 amino acids. V was cut by 0 bases and J by 6 bases, with 13 bases left in between. Germline V gene lookup returns CDR1 SGHNT and CDR2 YYREEE (reference sequence). Comments on this clone: The target antigen is unknown.

A split of CD4+ cells into CD45RA+ naive and CD45RA-negative memory subsets was performed. The TCR originated in a man aged 25 to 40 in good health. The V and J genes are TRBV5-4 and TRBJ2-7; D is perhaps TRBD1 (6 bases). Sequences were obtained from naive CD4+ T cells sorted from blood. Subset defined: CD45RA+ positively selected. CDR3 bases: TGTGCCAGCAGCTTGGGTCAGGGGTTCACCGAGCAGTACTTC. Protein: CASSLGQGFTEQYF.